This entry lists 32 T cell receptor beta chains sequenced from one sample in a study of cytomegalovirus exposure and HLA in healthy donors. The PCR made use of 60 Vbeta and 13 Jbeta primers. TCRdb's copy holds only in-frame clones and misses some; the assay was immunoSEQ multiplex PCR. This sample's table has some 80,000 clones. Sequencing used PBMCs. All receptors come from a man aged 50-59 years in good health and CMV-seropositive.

The CDR3 DNA reads as TGTGCCAGCAGCCCCTTACAGGGAAGGACTAATGAAAAACTGTTTTTT. Its translation: CASSPLQGRTNEKLFF. The chain carries TRBV7-9 and TRBJ1-4; a weak D match, TRBD1 (6 bases). Germline V CDR1 and CDR2: SEHNR, FQNEAQ (reference sequence). V gave up 5 bases and J gave up 2 bases, with 15 bases separating them. CDR3 length: 16 amino acids.

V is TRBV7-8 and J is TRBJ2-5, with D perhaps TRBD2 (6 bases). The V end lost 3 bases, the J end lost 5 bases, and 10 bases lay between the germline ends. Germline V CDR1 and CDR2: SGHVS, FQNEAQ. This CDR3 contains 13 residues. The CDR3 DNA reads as TGTGCCAGCAGCTTCAAGGCGGGGGAGACCCAGTACTTC. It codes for CASSFKAGETQYF.

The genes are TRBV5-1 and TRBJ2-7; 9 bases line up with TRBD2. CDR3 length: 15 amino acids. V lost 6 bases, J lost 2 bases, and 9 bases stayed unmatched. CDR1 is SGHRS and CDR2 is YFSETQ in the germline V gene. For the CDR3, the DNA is TGCGCCAGCACCTTAGCGGGAGCTACAACCTACGAGCAGTACTTC. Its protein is CASTLAGATTYEQYF.

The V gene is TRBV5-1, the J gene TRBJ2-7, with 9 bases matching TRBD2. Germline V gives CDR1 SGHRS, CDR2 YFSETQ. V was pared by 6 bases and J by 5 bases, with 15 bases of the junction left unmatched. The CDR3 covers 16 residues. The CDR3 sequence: CASTPLPAGGPNEQYF. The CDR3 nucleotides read TGCGCCAGCACCCCCCTACCCGCGGGAGGGCCGAACGAGCAGTACTTC.

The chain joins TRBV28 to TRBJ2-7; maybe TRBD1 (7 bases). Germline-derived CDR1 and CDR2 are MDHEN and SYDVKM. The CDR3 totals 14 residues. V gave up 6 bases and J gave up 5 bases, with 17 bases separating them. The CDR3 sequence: CASRPLGGGNEQYF. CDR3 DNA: TGTGCCAGCAGGCCCTTAGGGGGCGGGAACGAGCAGTACTTC.

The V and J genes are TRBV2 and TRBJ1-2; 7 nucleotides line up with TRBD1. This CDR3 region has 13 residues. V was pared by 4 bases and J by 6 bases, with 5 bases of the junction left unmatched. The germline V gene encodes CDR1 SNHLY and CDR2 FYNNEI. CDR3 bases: TGTGCCAGCAGTGGACAGGGTGAAAATGGCTACACCTTC. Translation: CASSGQGENGYTF.

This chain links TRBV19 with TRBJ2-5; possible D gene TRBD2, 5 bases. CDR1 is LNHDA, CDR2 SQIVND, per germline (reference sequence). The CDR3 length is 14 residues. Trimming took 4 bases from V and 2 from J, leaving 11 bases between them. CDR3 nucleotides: TGTGCCAGTAGTACCGTAGGAGGACAAGAGACCCAGTACTTC. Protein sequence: CASSTVGGQETQYF.

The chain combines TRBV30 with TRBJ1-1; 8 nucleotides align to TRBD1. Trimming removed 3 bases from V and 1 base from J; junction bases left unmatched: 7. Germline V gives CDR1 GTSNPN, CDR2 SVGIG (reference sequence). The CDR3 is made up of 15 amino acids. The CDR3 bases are TGTGCCTGGAGCCTTCCAGGGGGCGCGAACACTGAAGCTTTCTTT. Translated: CAWSLPGGANTEAFF.

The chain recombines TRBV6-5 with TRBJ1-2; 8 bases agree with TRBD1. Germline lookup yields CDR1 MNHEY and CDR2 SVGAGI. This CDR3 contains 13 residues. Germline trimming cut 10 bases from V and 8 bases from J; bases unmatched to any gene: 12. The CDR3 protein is CATYRGGSGGYTF. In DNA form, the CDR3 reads TGTGCCACCTACAGGGGGGGGTCAGGGGGCTACACCTTC.

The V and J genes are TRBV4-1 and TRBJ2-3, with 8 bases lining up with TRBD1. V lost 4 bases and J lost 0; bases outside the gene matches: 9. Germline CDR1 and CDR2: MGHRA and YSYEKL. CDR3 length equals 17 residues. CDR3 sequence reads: CASSRNRGSSSTDTQYF. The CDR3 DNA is TGCGCCAGCAGCCGTAACAGGGGGTCCTCCAGCACAGATACGCAGTATTTT.

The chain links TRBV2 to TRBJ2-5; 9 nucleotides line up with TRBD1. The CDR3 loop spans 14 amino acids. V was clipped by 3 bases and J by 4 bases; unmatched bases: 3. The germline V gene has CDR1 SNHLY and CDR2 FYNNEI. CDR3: CASSERDRAETQYF. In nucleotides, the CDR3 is TGTGCCAGCAGTGAGAGGGACAGGGCAGAGACCCAGTACTTC.

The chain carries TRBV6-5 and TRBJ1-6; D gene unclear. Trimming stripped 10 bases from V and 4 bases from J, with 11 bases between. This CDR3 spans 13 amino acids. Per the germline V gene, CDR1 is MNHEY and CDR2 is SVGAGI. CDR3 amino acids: CATSPEYNSPLHF. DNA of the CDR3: TGTGCCACAAGCCCCGAATATAATTCACCCCTCCACTTT.

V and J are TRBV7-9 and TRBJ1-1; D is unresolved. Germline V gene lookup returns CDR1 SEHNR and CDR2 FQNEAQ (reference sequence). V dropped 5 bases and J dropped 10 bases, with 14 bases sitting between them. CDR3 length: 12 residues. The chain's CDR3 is CASSPEARRAFF. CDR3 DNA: TGTGCCAGCAGCCCGGAGGCCCGAAGAGCTTTCTTT.

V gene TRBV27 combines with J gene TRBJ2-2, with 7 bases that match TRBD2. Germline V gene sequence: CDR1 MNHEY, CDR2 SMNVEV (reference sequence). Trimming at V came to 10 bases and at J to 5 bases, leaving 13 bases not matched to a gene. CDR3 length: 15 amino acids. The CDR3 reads CANTTLLAVTGELFF. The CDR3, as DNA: TGTGCCAACACCACGCTCCTAGCGGTTACCGGGGAGCTGTTTTTT.

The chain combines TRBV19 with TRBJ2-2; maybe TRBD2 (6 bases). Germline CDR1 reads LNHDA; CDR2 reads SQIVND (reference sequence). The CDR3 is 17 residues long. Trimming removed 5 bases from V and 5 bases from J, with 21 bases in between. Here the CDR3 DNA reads TGTGCCAGTAGTCAGGACTATGCCTCACGAAGGACCGGGGAGCTGTTTTTT. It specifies CASSQDYASRRTGELFF.

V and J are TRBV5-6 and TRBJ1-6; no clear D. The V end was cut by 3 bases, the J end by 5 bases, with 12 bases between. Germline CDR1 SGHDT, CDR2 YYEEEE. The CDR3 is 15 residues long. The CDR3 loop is CASSSYSVDNSPLHF. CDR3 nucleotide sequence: TGTGCCAGCAGCTCCTATAGTGTCGATAATTCACCCCTCCACTTT.

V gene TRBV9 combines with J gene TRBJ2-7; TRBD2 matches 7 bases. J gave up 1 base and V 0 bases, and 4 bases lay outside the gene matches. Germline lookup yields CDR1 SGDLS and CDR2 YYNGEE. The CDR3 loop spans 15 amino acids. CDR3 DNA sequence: TGTGCCAGCAGCGTAGACGGGGAGGGTTCCTACGAGCAGTACTTC. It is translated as CASSVDGEGSYEQYF.

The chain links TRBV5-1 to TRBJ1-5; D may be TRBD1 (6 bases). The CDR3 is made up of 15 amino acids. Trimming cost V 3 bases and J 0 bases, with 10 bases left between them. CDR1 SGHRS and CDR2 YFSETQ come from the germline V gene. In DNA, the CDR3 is TGCGCCAGCAGCTCGACAGGTAATAGCAATCAGCCCCAGCATTTT. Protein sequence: CASSSTGNSNQPQHF.

The CDR3 sequence: CASSRNTGELFF. Written as DNA, the CDR3 is TGTGCCAGCAGCAGAAACACCGGGGAGCTGTTTTTT. The chain recombines TRBV6-1 with TRBJ2-2; D ambiguous. From germline, CDR1 is MNHNS and CDR2 SASEGT. The CDR3 has 12 amino acids. V gave up 6 bases and J gave up 2 bases, with 4 bases separating them.

CDR3 in amino acids: CASRQGSSPLHF. CDR3 in DNA: TGTGCCAGCAGACAGGGAAGCTCACCCCTCCACTTT. The chain recombines TRBV7-2 with TRBJ1-6, with D possibly TRBD1 on 6 matching bases. The CDR3 runs to 12 residues. Per germline, CDR1 SGHTA and CDR2 FQGNSA. The V end lost 6 bases, the J end lost 10 bases, and 10 bases lay between the germline ends.

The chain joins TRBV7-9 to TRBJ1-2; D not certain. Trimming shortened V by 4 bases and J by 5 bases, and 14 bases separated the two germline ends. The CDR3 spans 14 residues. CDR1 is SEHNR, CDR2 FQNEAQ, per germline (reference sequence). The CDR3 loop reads CASSSEVPTYGYTF. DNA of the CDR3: TGTGCCAGCAGCTCGGAGGTCCCCACGTATGGCTACACCTTC.

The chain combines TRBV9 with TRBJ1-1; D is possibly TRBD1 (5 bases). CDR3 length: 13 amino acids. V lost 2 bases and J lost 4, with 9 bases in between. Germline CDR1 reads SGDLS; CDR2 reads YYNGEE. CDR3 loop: CASSVGGITEAFF. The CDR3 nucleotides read TGTGCCAGCAGCGTCGGGGGAATCACTGAAGCTTTCTTT.

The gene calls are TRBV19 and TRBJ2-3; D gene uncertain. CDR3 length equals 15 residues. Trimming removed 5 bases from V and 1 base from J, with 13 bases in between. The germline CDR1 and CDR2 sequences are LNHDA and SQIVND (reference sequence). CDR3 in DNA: TGTGCCAGTAGTCTTGAGTCTGAGGGCACAGATACGCAGTATTTT. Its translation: CASSLESEGTDTQYF. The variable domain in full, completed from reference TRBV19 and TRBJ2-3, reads DGGITQSPKYLFRKEGQNVTLSCEQNLNHDAMYWYRQDPGQGLRLIYYSQIVNDFQKGDIAEGYSVSREKKESFPLTVTSAQKNPTAFYLCASSLESEGTDTQYFGPGTRLTVL.

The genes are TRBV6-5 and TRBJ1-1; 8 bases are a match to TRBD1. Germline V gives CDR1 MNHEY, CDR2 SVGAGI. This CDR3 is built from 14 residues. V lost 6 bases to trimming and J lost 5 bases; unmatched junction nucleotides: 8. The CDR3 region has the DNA TGTGCCAGCAGCCAAAACAGGGGGGTAACTGAAGCTTTCTTT. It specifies CASSQNRGVTEAFF.

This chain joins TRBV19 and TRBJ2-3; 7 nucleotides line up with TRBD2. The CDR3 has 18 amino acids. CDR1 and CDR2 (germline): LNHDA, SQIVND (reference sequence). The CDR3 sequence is CAHSKVEGLAVSTDTQYF. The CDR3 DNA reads TGTGCTCATAGCAAGGTGGAGGGTCTAGCGGTTAGCACAGATACGCAGTATTTT.

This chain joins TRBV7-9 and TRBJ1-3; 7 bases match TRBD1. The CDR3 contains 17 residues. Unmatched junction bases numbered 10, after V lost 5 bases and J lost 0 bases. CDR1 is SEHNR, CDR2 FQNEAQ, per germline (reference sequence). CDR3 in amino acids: CASSAGTAELSGNTIYF. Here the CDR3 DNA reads TGTGCCAGCAGCGCTGGGACAGCGGAGCTCTCTGGAAACACCATATATTTT.

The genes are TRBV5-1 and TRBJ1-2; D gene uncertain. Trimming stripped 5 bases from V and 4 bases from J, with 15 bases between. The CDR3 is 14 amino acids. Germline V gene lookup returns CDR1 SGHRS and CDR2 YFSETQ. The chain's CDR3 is CASREVVSSYGYTF. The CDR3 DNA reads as TGCGCCAGCAGGGAGGTAGTAAGTTCCTATGGCTACACCTTC.

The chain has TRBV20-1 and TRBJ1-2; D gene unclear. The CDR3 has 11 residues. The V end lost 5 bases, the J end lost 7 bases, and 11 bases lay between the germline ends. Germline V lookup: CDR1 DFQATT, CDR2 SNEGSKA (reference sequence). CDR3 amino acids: CSALGHIGYTF. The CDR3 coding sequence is TGCAGTGCTCTGGGCCATATTGGCTACACCTTC.

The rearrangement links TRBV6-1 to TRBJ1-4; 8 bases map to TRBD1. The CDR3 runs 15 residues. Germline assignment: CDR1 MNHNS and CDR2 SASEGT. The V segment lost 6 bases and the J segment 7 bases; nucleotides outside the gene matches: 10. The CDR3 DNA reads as TGTGCCAGCAGGCACCACAGGGGGGTTAGTGAAAAACTGTTTTTT. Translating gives CASRHHRGVSEKLFF.

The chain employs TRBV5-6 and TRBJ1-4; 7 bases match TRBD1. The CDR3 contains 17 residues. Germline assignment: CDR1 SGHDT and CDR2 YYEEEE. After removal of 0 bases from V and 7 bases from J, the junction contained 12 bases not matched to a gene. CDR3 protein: CASSLGRPQGFGEKLFF. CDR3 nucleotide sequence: TGTGCCAGCAGCTTGGGTCGACCACAGGGGTTTGGTGAAAAACTGTTTTTT.

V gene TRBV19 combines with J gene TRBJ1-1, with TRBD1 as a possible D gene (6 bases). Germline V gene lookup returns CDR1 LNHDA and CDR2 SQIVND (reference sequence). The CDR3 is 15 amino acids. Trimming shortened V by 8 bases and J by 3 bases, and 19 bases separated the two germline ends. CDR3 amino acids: CASLNMQGWYTEAFF. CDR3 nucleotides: TGTGCCAGTTTAAACATGCAGGGGTGGTACACTGAAGCTTTCTTT.

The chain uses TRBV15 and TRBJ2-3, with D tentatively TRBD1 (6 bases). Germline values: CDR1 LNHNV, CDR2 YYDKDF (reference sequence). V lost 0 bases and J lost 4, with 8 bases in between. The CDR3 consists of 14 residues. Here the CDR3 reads CATSRDPGADTQYF. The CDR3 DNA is TGTGCCACCAGCAGAGATCCAGGGGCAGATACGCAGTATTTT.